The 4 T cell receptor beta chains presented below share a single source sample, sequenced in a study of blood T cell repertoires in COVID-19. The assay was immunoSEQ multiplex PCR, and TCRdb's table has in-frame clones only and misses some. The repertoire holds under 250,000 clones, with roughly 84% as singletons. Sequenced material: peripheral blood. The origin of the receptors is a woman aged 80 or older with acute or convalescent COVID-19.

This clone occurred a few times. CDR3 amino acids: CASSPTGYNSPLHF. Written as DNA, the CDR3 is TGTGCCAGCAGCCCGACAGGGTATAATTCACCCCTCCACTTT. The chain is built from TRBV7-2 and TRBJ1-6, with TRBD1 matching 7 bases. Trimming took 5 bases from V and 4 from J; bases not matched to a gene: 2. The V gene's germline CDR1 is SGHTA and CDR2 FQGNSA. The CDR3 spans 14 residues.

The genes are TRBV9 and TRBJ2-3; D not resolved. V lost 0 bases and J 9 bases, leaving 11 bases between the germline ends. The germline V gene has CDR1 SGDLS and CDR2 YYNGEE. CDR3 length: 13 residues. CDR3 loop: CASSVDIFQTQYF. For the CDR3, the DNA is TGTGCCAGCAGCGTAGATATCTTTCAGACGCAGTATTTT.

Only a few counts were recorded for this clone. The chain combines TRBV5-1 with TRBJ1-2; D not certain. Germline CDR1 is SGHRS and CDR2 is YFSETQ. The CDR3 runs 13 residues. V gave up 2 bases and J gave up 5 bases, with 10 bases separating them. CDR3 nucleotide sequence: TGCGCCAGCAGCTTAGCACAGCCGTATGGCTACACCTTC. Translating gives CASSLAQPYGYTF.

This clone is a singleton in its sample. The J gene is TRBJ1-1, the V gene TRBV5-1; 7 bases are shared with TRBD1. The V segment lost 1 base and the J segment 6 bases; nucleotides outside the gene matches: 6. Looked up from germline, CDR1 is SGHRS and CDR2 is YFSETQ. The CDR3 contains 14 residues. Here the CDR3 DNA reads TGCGCCAGCAGCTTGACTACGCAGGGGGCTGAAGCTTTCTTT. Translated: CASSLTTQGAEAFF.